The source of this TCR beta chain is a study of T cells in Graves' hyperthyroidism and ophthalmopathy. Study results and limitations: The model made its ophthalmopathy prediction, and onset followed a median approximately 7 months later. Separating ophthalmopathy from stable hyperthyroidism was achieved by a 13 V-J model.

This clonotype appeared a few times. Its antigen is undetermined. Reasons for excluding patients were uncontrolled infection, other autoimmune disease, pregnancy or lactation. Amplified regions were TCR beta CDR3 sequences from RNA transcripts. Carried out on the TCR CDR3, a first-round RT-PCR used the HTBI primer set. TCRdb reanalysed the multiplex PCR reads using MiXCR and keeps one entry per CDR3 protein. The sample carries about 500,000 distinct CDR3 sequences, roughly a sixth recorded once. Germline V gene lookup returns CDR1 MDHEN and CDR2 SYDVKM. Trimming removed 3 bases at V and 3 bases at J, with 6 bases between. The CDR3 totals 14 residues.

The chain employs TRBV28 and TRBJ1-6; D is unresolved. Sequencing was done on a sample of blood. This sequence was found in a woman younger than 30 with Graves' ophthalmopathy. CDR3 sequence: CASSFPLYNSPLHF. The DNA for the CDR3 is TGTGCCAGCAGTTTCCCCCTCTATAATTCACCCCTCCACTTT.